This is a list of T cell receptor beta chains from one sample in a study of cytomegalovirus exposure and HLA in healthy donors. Here immunoSEQ multiplex PCR was the method, and the copy in TCRdb shows in-frame clones only, minus some. The sample records approximately 170,000 clones, roughly 80% being singletons. The sample was PBMCs. Receptor source: a male donor in good health and CMV-seronegative. CDR3s include the opening cysteine and the closing phenylalanine or tryptophan. A D gene is named only where the DNA matches it firmly. Expanded clones are given a class, and other clones once, few, many or no size at all.

TRBD1	-	TRBV5-1	TRBJ1-6	CASRWTGEGSPLHF	TGCGCCAGCAGGTGGACAGGGGAAGGCTCACCCCTCCACTTT
TRBD2	-	TRBV7-2	TRBJ2-1	CASSLASGIIDEQFF	TGTGCCAGCAGCTTAGCTAGCGGGATAATCGATGAGCAGTTCTTC
TRBD2	-	TRBV28	TRBJ2-1	CASSSPSGRDYNEQFF	TGTGCCAGCAGTTCCCCCAGCGGGAGGGATTACAATGAGCAGTTCTTC
-	-	TRBV7-3	TRBJ2-7	CASSLTSGYEQYF	TGTGCCAGCAGCTTAACTAGCGGTTACGAGCAGTACTTC
TRBD2	-	TRBV5-1	TRBJ2-7	CASSPGTSGGTYEQYF	TGCGCCAGCAGCCCGGGGACTAGCGGGGGTACCTACGAGCAGTACTTC
-	-	TRBV4-3	TRBJ1-5	CASSQETGSGFYSNQPQHF	TGCGCCAGCAGCCAAGAAACAGGCTCTGGATTTTATAGCAATCAGCCCCAGCATTTT
TRBD1	-	TRBV7-2	TRBJ1-5	CASSPSSRQGGQPQHF	TGTGCCAGCAGCCCATCGAGTAGACAGGGCGGTCAGCCCCAGCATTTT
TRBD1	-	TRBV5-4	TRBJ1-4	CASSARQGLGEKLFF	TGTGCCAGCAGCGCTCGACAGGGTCTTGGGGAAAAACTGTTTTTT
TRBD2	-	TRBV29-1	TRBJ2-5	CSVEGGGTQYF	TGCAGCGTTGAAGGGGGGGGGACCCAGTACTTC
TRBD1	-	TRBV11-2	TRBJ2-5	CASRSKTGVGQETQYF	TGTGCCAGCAGATCGAAGACAGGGGTAGGCCAAGAGACCCAGTACTTC
TRBD1	-	TRBV5-1	TRBJ1-2	CASSLSFRQGGNYGYTF	TGCGCCAGCAGCTTGTCGTTCCGACAGGGGGGTAACTATGGCTACACCTTC
-	-	TRBV29-1	TRBJ1-4	CSAAGQEGEKLFF	TGCAGCGCGGCGGGCCAGGAAGGTGAAAAACTGTTTTTT
TRBD2	-	TRBV11-2	TRBJ2-7	CASSLVRGLDFSYEQYF	TGTGCCAGCAGCTTAGTTAGAGGACTAGATTTCTCCTACGAGCAGTACTTC
TRBD1	once	TRBV5-6	TRBJ2-2	CASSLSKGQGNTGELFF	TGTGCCAGCAGCTTAAGCAAGGGACAGGGGAACACCGGGGAGCTGTTTTTT
TRBD2	once	TRBV5-1	TRBJ2-3	CASSLVASGSTDTQYF	TGCGCCAGCAGCTTGGTGGCTAGCGGGAGCACAGATACGCAGTATTTT
TRBD1	-	TRBV5-1	TRBJ1-2	CASSLAGQASF	TGCGCCAGCAGCTTGGCCGGACAGGCCAGCTTC
-	-	TRBV27	TRBJ2-7	CASSQTGPSYEQYF	TGTGCCAGCAGCCAGACAGGACCCTCCTACGAGCAGTACTTC
TRBD1	-	TRBV10-3	TRBJ2-7	CATSRGTGDHEQYF	TGTGCCACCTCCAGAGGGACAGGGGACCACGAGCAGTACTTC
-	few	TRBV28	TRBJ1-5	CASRETGNQPQHF	TGTGCCAGCAGGGAGACAGGCAATCAGCCCCAGCATTTT
TRBD2	-	TRBV7-6	TRBJ2-5	CASSLGTSGSSETQYF	TGTGCCAGCAGCTTAGGGACTAGCGGGAGTTCAGAGACCCAGTACTTC
TRBD2	-	TRBV6-6	TRBJ2-2	CASSYSGSGSTGELFF	TGTGCCAGCAGTTACTCGGGAAGCGGGAGTACCGGGGAGCTGTTTTTT
-	-	TRBV30	TRBJ2-6	CAWSLGAGSGANVLTF	TGTGCCTGGAGTCTAGGGGCAGGCTCTGGGGCCAACGTCCTGACTTTC
-	-	TRBV6-6	TRBJ1-5	CASIRDNSNQPQHF	TGTGCCAGCATCCGGGACAATAGCAATCAGCCCCAGCATTTT
TRBD1	-	TRBV7-2	TRBJ2-1	CASSFAGTGQREQFF	TGTGCCAGCAGCTTTGCGGGGACAGGGCAAAGGGAGCAGTTCTTC
TRBD2	few	TRBV7-6	TRBJ2-2	CASSLASRAGRSTGELFF	TGTGCCAGCAGCTTAGCCTCGAGAGCGGGAAGGAGCACCGGGGAGCTGTTTTTT
TRBD1	-	TRBV11-2	TRBJ2-2	CASSSPAGGLRSGELFF	TGTGCCAGCAGCTCCCCAGCAGGGGGTTTACGGTCCGGGGAGCTGTTTTTT
-	-	TRBV7-9	TRBJ1-2	CSSSDGGYGYTF	TGTTCCAGCAGCGACGGAGGGTATGGCTACACCTTC
TRBD1	-	TRBV19	TRBJ1-1	CASSPRPGTGSVFGTEAFF	TGTGCCAGTAGTCCTCGTCCCGGGACAGGGTCGGTGTTTGGCACTGAAGCTTTCTTT
TRBD2	-	TRBV5-4	TRBJ2-7	CASSTERGGSYEQYF	TGTGCCAGCAGCACGGAGCGGGGGGGCTCCTACGAGCAGTACTTC
-	few	TRBV6-6	TRBJ1-2	CASSSLDYGYTF	TGTGCCAGCAGTAGCCTGGACTATGGCTACACCTTC
TRBD1	-	TRBV9	TRBJ2-3	CASSPWTGTSSTDTQYF	TGTGCCAGCAGCCCTTGGACAGGGACGTCGTCGACAGATACGCAGTATTTT
-	few	TRBV6-1	TRBJ2-2	CASSASIGSKRAPGELFF	TGTGCCAGCAGTGCCTCTATTGGGTCTAAGCGGGCCCCCGGGGAGCTGTTTTTT
TRBD2	-	TRBV19	TRBJ2-1	CASSIPGLGTSSYNEQFF	TGTGCCAGTAGTATCCCGGGACTAGGGACGAGCTCCTACAATGAGCAGTTCTTC
TRBD2	-	TRBV7-2	TRBJ2-3	CASSLGGLAGLTDTQYF	TGTGCCAGCAGCTTAGGGGGACTAGCGGGCCTCACAGATACGCAGTATTTT
TRBD1	-	TRBV5-1	TRBJ2-3	CASSGGQGSTDTQYF	TGCGCCAGCAGCGGCGGACAGGGAAGCACAGATACGCAGTATTTT
TRBD1	-	TRBV15	TRBJ1-2	CATSEGTGVGYTF	TGTGCCACCAGCGAAGGGACAGGGGTTGGCTACACCTTC
TRBD1	-	TRBV6-5	TRBJ2-7	CASSSRQGSDEQYF	TGTGCCAGCAGTTCCCGACAGGGTTCCGACGAGCAGTACTTC
TRBD1	-	TRBV19	TRBJ2-1	CASSPRQGAYLYNEQFF	TGTGCCAGTAGTCCCCGACAGGGGGCCTACCTTTACAATGAGCAGTTCTTC
-	-	TRBV27	TRBJ2-3	CASSLSPESTDTQYF	TGTGCCAGCAGTTTATCGCCGGAGTCCACAGATACGCAGTATTTT
-	once	TRBV5-6	TRBJ1-1	CASSLGAGGRAEAFF	TGTGCCAGCAGCTTGGGGGCGGGGGGGCGAGCTGAAGCTTTCTTT
-	-	TRBV7-3	TRBJ2-7	CASSQGGGYEQYF	TGTGCCAGCAGCCAAGGGGGGGGCTACGAGCAGTACTTC
-	-	TRBV9	TRBJ2-1	CASSARWTDNEQFF	TGTGCCAGCAGCGCCCGCTGGACAGACAATGAGCAGTTCTTC
-	-	TRBV7-6	TRBJ1-1	CASSPTMNTEAFF	TGTGCCAGCAGCCCTACTATGAACACTGAAGCTTTCTTT
TRBD2	-	TRBV2	TRBJ2-7	CASRRAGSPYEQYF	TGTGCCAGCAGACGAGCGGGAAGTCCCTACGAGCAGTACTTC
TRBD1	-	TRBV7-7	TRBJ2-7	CASSFGQGPTYEQYF	TGTGCTAGCAGCTTCGGACAGGGTCCCACCTACGAGCAGTACTTC
-	few	TRBV28	TRBJ1-1	CASSTPQADTEAFF	TGTGCCAGCAGTACACCACAGGCGGATACTGAAGCTTTCTTT
-	once	TRBV10-3	TRBJ2-7	CAITSGRERNEQYF	TGTGCCATCACATCCGGGAGAGAACGAAACGAGCAGTACTTC
TRBD1	-	TRBV9	TRBJ2-3	CASSVGQGDTQYF	TGTGCCAGCAGCGTCGGACAGGGAGATACGCAGTATTTT
TRBD2	-	TRBV4-3	TRBJ2-1	CASSQDRGGRAHNEQFF	TGCGCCAGCAGCCAAGATCGGGGCGGGAGGGCCCACAATGAGCAGTTCTTC
-	-	TRBV7-3	TRBJ2-1	CASSPSAASEQFF	TGTGCCAGCAGCCCTAGCGCCGCCTCAGAGCAGTTCTTC
-	-	TRBV27	TRBJ1-2	CASTTGGRSGYTF	TGTGCCAGCACCACGGGGGGCAGATCTGGCTACACCTTC
-	once	TRBV7-2	TRBJ2-1	CASSKGGGEQFF	TGTGCCAGCAGTAAGGGGGGGGGTGAGCAGTTCTTC
TRBD2	-	TRBV7-3	TRBJ2-3	CASSLELAGGSYLQYF	TGTGCCAGCAGCTTAGAATTAGCGGGAGGGTCCTACCTGCAGTATTTT
TRBD1	-	TRBV19	TRBJ2-6	CASSIGDRGSGANVLTF	TGTGCCAGTAGTATTGGGGACAGAGGCTCTGGGGCCAACGTCCTGACTTTC
TRBD1	-	TRBV7-2	TRBJ2-2	CASSMSGTGGPGELFF	TGTGCCAGCAGCATGTCCGGGACAGGGGGCCCCGGGGAGCTGTTTTTT
-	-	TRBV6-5	TRBJ2-7	CASSYSEEGGYEQYF	TGTGCCAGCAGTTACTCCGAGGAGGGGGGGTACGAGCAGTACTTC
TRBD2	-	TRBV15	TRBJ2-2	CATSGGGNTGELFF	TGTGCCACCAGCGGCGGGGGGAACACCGGGGAGCTGTTTTTT
-	-	TRBV6-5	TRBJ2-3	CASSPRTGTNVQYF	TGTGCCAGCAGTCCCAGAACAGGGACCAACGTGCAGTATTTT
-	once	TRBV9	TRBJ1-2	CASSATSGVGYGYTF	TGTGCCAGCAGCGCCACCTCAGGGGTGGGCTATGGCTACACCTTC
TRBD2	-	TRBV13	TRBJ2-3	CASSDPGGRTQYF	TGTGCCAGCAGCGATCCGGGAGGTCGTACGCAGTATTTT